These T cell receptor beta chains were read from a single sample in a study of T-cell memory formation after mild COVID-19. TCRdb re-derived calls from the 5' RACE reads in MiXCR, one entry per CDR3 protein. The sample shows roughly 340,000 distinct CDR3 sequences, more than 20% of them seen only once. Sequenced sample: PBMCs or a T cell subset sorted from them (not recorded which). Every receptor here comes from a young man who had mild COVID-19 (a few samples of this study predate the infection). Cell type and time point are not known. CDR3s include the opening cysteine and the closing phenylalanine or tryptophan. D genes are given only for firm matches. A row's size may be missing; if present it is once, few, many or a size class.

DNA: TGTGCCAGCAGATTTCAGAGCACTGAAGCTTTCTTT; CDR3: CASRFQSTEAFF; D: -; J: TRBJ1-1; V: TRBV2; size: few; length: 12
DNA: TGCGCCAGCTCTTCGGAGACCTTGAACACTGAAGCTTTCTTT; CDR3: CASSSETLNTEAFF; D: -; J: TRBJ1-1; V: TRBV10-2; size: many; length: 14
DNA: TGTGCCAGCAGCTTAGACGGACAGCATAACTATGGCTACACCTTC; CDR3: CASSLDGQHNYGYTF; D: -; J: TRBJ1-2; V: TRBV7-2; size: -; length: 15
DNA: TGTGCTTCCGAGGCCGCCAATGAAAAACTGTTTTTT; CDR3: CASEAANEKLFF; D: -; J: TRBJ1-4; V: TRBV19; size: -; length: 12
DNA: TGCGCCAGCAGCCAGCACAGGGTAGATACGCAGTATTTT; CDR3: CASSQHRVDTQYF; D: -; J: TRBJ2-3; V: TRBV4-3; size: many; length: 13
DNA: TGTGCCAGCTCCCCAGAGAGGAGCACAGATACGCAGTATTTT; CDR3: CASSPERSTDTQYF; D: -; J: TRBJ2-3; V: TRBV18; size: -; length: 14
DNA: TGCGCCAGCAACCGGGACAGTCCCGCTAACTATGGCTACACCTTC; CDR3: CASNRDSPANYGYTF; D: TRBD1; J: TRBJ1-2; V: TRBV5-1; size: -; length: 15
DNA: TGTGCCATCAGGGGACAGGCTAGCCTGAACACTGAAGCTTTCTTT; CDR3: CAIRGQASLNTEAFF; D: TRBD1; J: TRBJ1-1; V: TRBV10-3; size: few; length: 15
DNA: TGCGCCAGCAGCCGCTTTGACAGGGGCCAAGAGACCCAGTACTTC; CDR3: CASSRFDRGQETQYF; D: TRBD1; J: TRBJ2-5; V: TRBV4-1; size: few; length: 15
DNA: TGCGCCAGCAGCTTACAGCCGGCAACTAATGAAAAACTGTTTTTT; CDR3: CASSLQPATNEKLFF; D: -; J: TRBJ1-4; V: TRBV5-1; size: -; length: 15
DNA: TGTGCCAGCATCACGGGATATGGGTTAGGAAACACCATATATTTT; CDR3: CASITGYGLGNTIYF; D: -; J: TRBJ1-3; V: TRBV5-5; size: many; length: 15
DNA: TGTGCCAGCTCCAGAACCGACAGGGGGGGAGAAAAACTGTTTTTT; CDR3: CASSRTDRGGEKLFF; D: TRBD1; J: TRBJ1-4; V: TRBV18; size: -; length: 15
DNA: TGTGCCAGCAACATCGGTGGGGCTTCGGAAAATGAGCAGTTCTTC; CDR3: CASNIGGASENEQFF; D: -; J: TRBJ2-1; V: TRBV7-2; size: -; length: 15
DNA: TGTGCCAGCAGCGCTCCGGACAGGGGAGAAGAGACCCAGTACTTC; CDR3: CASSAPDRGEETQYF; D: TRBD1; J: TRBJ2-5; V: TRBV12-3/TRBV12-4; size: few; length: 15
DNA: TGCGCCAGCAGCCAAGTGGGGGCTGGGAATGAGCAGTTCTTC; CDR3: CASSQVGAGNEQFF; D: -; J: TRBJ2-1; V: TRBV4-1; size: -; length: 14
DNA: TGTGCCAGCAGCTCAGGGGGTACTCAGCCCCAGCATTTT; CDR3: CASSSGGTQPQHF; D: TRBD1; J: TRBJ1-5; V: TRBV5-6; size: few; length: 13
DNA: TGTGCCAGCAGCTCAACGACAGGGGGCCAGAAAGGCTACACCTTC; CDR3: CASSSTTGGQKGYTF; D: TRBD1; J: TRBJ1-2; V: TRBV11-2; size: few; length: 15
DNA: TGTGCCAGCAGCTTAGCAGCGACTAGCGGCACAGATACGCAGTATTTT; CDR3: CASSLAATSGTDTQYF; D: TRBD2; J: TRBJ2-3; V: TRBV7-6; size: -; length: 16
DNA: TGTGCCAGCAGCTTAGGCAGGGGCGGGAATTCACCCCTCCACTTT; CDR3: CASSLGRGGNSPLHF; D: -; J: TRBJ1-6; V: TRBV7-9; size: few; length: 15
DNA: TGTGCCAGCAGCTTAGGGGTCAGTAGTATTGACGAGCAGTACTTC; CDR3: CASSLGVSSIDEQYF; D: -; J: TRBJ2-7; V: TRBV7-2; size: few; length: 15
DNA: TGTGCCAGCAGTGAAGCGCCCCTGGGAGGGAGAAAGACCCAGTACTTC; CDR3: CASSEAPLGGRKTQYF; D: TRBD2; J: TRBJ2-5; V: TRBV6-1; size: few; length: 16
DNA: TGTGCCAGCAGCCCCCGGGACAGGGGATTCGAGCAGTTCTTC; CDR3: CASSPRDRGFEQFF; D: TRBD1; J: TRBJ2-1; V: TRBV12-3/TRBV12-4; size: few; length: 14
DNA: TGTGCCAGCAGCCTAGCGGGGGGTCTCGTGGACATTAAGGACATTCAGTACTTC; CDR3: CASSLAGGLVDIKDIQYF; D: TRBD2; J: TRBJ2-4; V: TRBV28; size: few; length: 18
DNA: TGCGCCAGCAGCTCCGCGGGCCGTTGGGGAGAGACCCAGTACTTC; CDR3: CASSSAGRWGETQYF; D: -; J: TRBJ2-5; V: TRBV5-1; size: -; length: 15
DNA: TGCGCCAGCAACCCCTGGAGCACAGATACGCAGTATTTT; CDR3: CASNPWSTDTQYF; D: -; J: TRBJ2-3; V: TRBV5-1; size: few; length: 13
DNA: TGCGCCAGCAACTGGGGACAGGGAAGCACAGATACGCAGTATTTT; CDR3: CASNWGQGSTDTQYF; D: TRBD1; J: TRBJ2-3; V: TRBV5-1; size: -; length: 15
DNA: TGTGCCAGCAGCGTAAAGGCGGGGGCGGGTGAGCAGTACTTC; CDR3: CASSVKAGAGEQYF; D: -; J: TRBJ2-7; V: TRBV9; size: many; length: 14
DNA: TGTGCCAGCAGCTTAGATGTTCGAGATGCCTACGAGCAGTACTTC; CDR3: CASSLDVRDAYEQYF; D: -; J: TRBJ2-7; V: TRBV7-2; size: few; length: 15
DNA: TGTGCCAGCAGTTACGCTTCAGATACGCAGTATTTT; CDR3: CASSYASDTQYF; D: -; J: TRBJ2-3; V: TRBV6-5; size: -; length: 12
DNA: TGTGCCAGCAGTCCGGACGCGGGCCGGGATGGCTACACCTTC; CDR3: CASSPDAGRDGYTF; D: -; J: TRBJ1-2; V: TRBV12-3/TRBV12-4; size: -; length: 14
DNA: TGCGCCAGCAGCCGGGCAGTGGATAGTGGTTATGAGCAGTTCTTC; CDR3: CASSRAVDSGYEQFF; D: -; J: TRBJ2-1; V: TRBV4-3; size: few; length: 15
DNA: TGTGCCACCAGAGGGACAGATACGCAGTATTTT; CDR3: CATRGTDTQYF; D: -; J: TRBJ2-3; V: TRBV10-3; size: -; length: 11
DNA: TGCGCCAGCAGCCAAGAGACAGAGTGGTTTGAAGCTTTCTTT; CDR3: CASSQETEWFEAFF; D: -; J: TRBJ1-1; V: TRBV4-3; size: -; length: 14
DNA: TGTGCCAGCATTTTACAAGTGAACACTGAAGCTTTCTTT; CDR3: CASILQVNTEAFF; D: -; J: TRBJ1-1; V: TRBV12-3/TRBV12-4; size: -; length: 13
DNA: TGCAGTGCTAGCGCGGACAGGGGGCCTGTCCCTTACAATGAGCAGTTCTTC; CDR3: CSASADRGPVPYNEQFF; D: TRBD1; J: TRBJ2-1; V: TRBV20-1; size: few; length: 17
DNA: TGTGCCAGTAGTATATCCCCGGGACTGGGTGAAGCTTTCTTT; CDR3: CASSISPGLGEAFF; D: -; J: TRBJ1-1; V: TRBV19; size: -; length: 14
DNA: TGTGCCAGCAGTTTGAACCCGTGGAATGAGCAGTTCTTC; CDR3: CASSLNPWNEQFF; D: -; J: TRBJ2-1; V: TRBV28; size: -; length: 13
DNA: TGTGCCAGTAGTATTGACTATCATGGCTACACCTTC; CDR3: CASSIDYHGYTF; D: -; J: TRBJ1-2; V: TRBV19; size: few; length: 12
DNA: TGCAGTGCTATCCGGGACTCCTACAATGAGCAGTTCTTC; CDR3: CSAIRDSYNEQFF; D: -; J: TRBJ2-1; V: TRBV20-1; size: once; length: 13
DNA: TGTGCCAGCAGCGCGACAGGGGCTACTGGCTACACCTTC; CDR3: CASSATGATGYTF; D: TRBD1; J: TRBJ1-2; V: TRBV7-2; size: -; length: 13
DNA: TGTGCCAGCAGCTTTAGGAGCACGGTCCAAGAGACCCAGTACTTC; CDR3: CASSFRSTVQETQYF; D: -; J: TRBJ2-5; V: TRBV7-9; size: -; length: 15
DNA: TGTGCCAGCAGCACCTGGATCAACTATGGCTACACCTTC; CDR3: CASSTWINYGYTF; D: -; J: TRBJ1-2; V: TRBV7-2; size: -; length: 13
DNA: TGTGCTAGTGGTTTGGGACACTCTGGGGCCAACGTCCTGACTTTC; CDR3: CASGLGHSGANVLTF; D: -; J: TRBJ2-6; V: TRBV12-5; size: many; length: 15
DNA: TGTGCCAGCACCCCAACGGCAGGGTATAATGAGCAGTTCTTC; CDR3: CASTPTAGYNEQFF; D: -; J: TRBJ2-1; V: TRBV6-2/TRBV6-3; size: -; length: 14
DNA: TGCGCCAGCAGCCAAGATCCGGCAGGGAACTATGGCTACACCTTC; CDR3: CASSQDPAGNYGYTF; D: -; J: TRBJ1-2; V: TRBV4-3; size: few; length: 15
DNA: TGTGCCAGCAGCTTTTGGCAGAACGAGCAGTACTTC; CDR3: CASSFWQNEQYF; D: -; J: TRBJ2-7; V: TRBV5-4; size: few; length: 12
DNA: TGCGCCAGCAGCTTTGAGCGGGGCGCCGACTCCTACAATGAGCAGTTCTTC; CDR3: CASSFERGADSYNEQFF; D: TRBD2; J: TRBJ2-1; V: TRBV5-1; size: few; length: 17
DNA: TGTGCCAGCAGCCCGGGGGCCAGTAATTCACCCCTCCACTTT; CDR3: CASSPGASNSPLHF; D: -; J: TRBJ1-6; V: TRBV7-8; size: -; length: 14
DNA: TGTGCCAGCAGCTTGCTTCGGCGGGGGCCCCAAGAGACCCAGTACTTC; CDR3: CASSLLRRGPQETQYF; D: -; J: TRBJ2-5; V: TRBV7-6; size: -; length: 16
DNA: TGCGCCAGCACCTTGACAGGGGGGTTGGGAGATACGCAGTATTTT; CDR3: CASTLTGGLGDTQYF; D: TRBD1; J: TRBJ2-3; V: TRBV5-1; size: few; length: 15
DNA: TGTGCCAGCTCACCACGGAACCCCGGGTTGACAGATACGCAGTATTTT; CDR3: CASSPRNPGLTDTQYF; D: -; J: TRBJ2-3; V: TRBV18; size: few; length: 16
DNA: TGTGCCAGCAGCTTAGAGCGGCACACTGAAGCTTTCTTT; CDR3: CASSLERHTEAFF; D: -; J: TRBJ1-1; V: TRBV7-8; size: -; length: 13
DNA: TGTGCCAGCAGACGGGGGTTCCGCACAGATACGCAGTATTTT; CDR3: CASRRGFRTDTQYF; D: -; J: TRBJ2-3; V: TRBV12-3/TRBV12-4; size: -; length: 14
DNA: TGTGCCAGCAGCTTCGGGGTTGATTCACCCCTCCACTTT; CDR3: CASSFGVDSPLHF; D: -; J: TRBJ1-6; V: TRBV12-3/TRBV12-4; size: few; length: 13
DNA: TGCAGTGCTAGCCCCAGTCTAGCGTACACCGGGGAGCTGTTTTTT; CDR3: CSASPSLAYTGELFF; D: -; J: TRBJ2-2; V: TRBV20-1; size: -; length: 15